The clone carrying this TCR beta chain appeared a few times. The data were taken from a study of blood T cell repertoires in COVID-19. Study-level background: The study drew acute and convalescent COVID-19 samples from the United States, Italy and Spain. From T cells, B-cell-depleted T cells, or PBMCs came the material, which was cDNA or gDNA.

J was trimmed by 8 bases and V by 7 bases; bases with no gene match: 17. In germline, CDR1 is SQVTM, CDR2 ANQGSEA. The CDR3 length is 15 residues. The authors' processing: Using reference gene primer amplification, nucleated cell counts were estimated. Profiling relied on immunoSEQ multiplex PCR, and the TCRdb table lists in-frame clones only, not all of them. The D gene and trimming were derived from the DNA, and the V and J assignments and clone size from that table. The table includes 250,000 to 300,000 clones, 70% to 90% detected once. Patients in Seattle were enrolled during active infection, then followed longitudinally.

The V gene is TRBV29-1, the J gene TRBJ2-4; 7 bases fit TRBD1. The clonotype comes from a woman between 25 and 40 years old with COVID-19, enrolled during active disease. The sample comprised peripheral blood. The CDR3 reads CSALSGGRQGDIQYF. Written as DNA, the CDR3 is TGCAGCGCCCTAAGCGGCGGGCGACAGGGTGACATTCAGTACTTC.